This T cell receptor beta chain was identified in a study of blood T cell repertoires in COVID-19. Study overall: Samples came from the United States, Italy and Spain, spanning acute and convalescent COVID-19. PBMCs, B-cell-depleted T cells, or T cells were the source of the cDNA or gDNA that made up the material.

In the authors' methods: Estimated nucleated cell counts came from reference gene primer amplification. Produced via immunoSEQ multiplex PCR; TCRdb's table is partial and in-frame only. The V and J calls and clone size were taken over from that table, and D and trimming were inferred from the DNA. The data hold 190,000 or so clones, with around nine tenths observed a single time. CDR1 is MRHNA, CDR2 SNTAGT, per germline. V lost 4 bases, J lost 1 base, and 2 bases stayed unmatched. The CDR3 loop spans 15 amino acids. The sample comprised peripheral blood. The chain combines TRBV6-4 with TRBJ2-3, with 10 nucleotides matching TRBD2. The clonotype comes from a woman under 30 who had recovered from COVID-19. The CDR3 DNA sequence: TGTGCCAGCAGTGCCCTAGCGGGGGGCACAGATACGCAGTATTTT. Amino acid sequence: CASSALAGGTDTQYF.